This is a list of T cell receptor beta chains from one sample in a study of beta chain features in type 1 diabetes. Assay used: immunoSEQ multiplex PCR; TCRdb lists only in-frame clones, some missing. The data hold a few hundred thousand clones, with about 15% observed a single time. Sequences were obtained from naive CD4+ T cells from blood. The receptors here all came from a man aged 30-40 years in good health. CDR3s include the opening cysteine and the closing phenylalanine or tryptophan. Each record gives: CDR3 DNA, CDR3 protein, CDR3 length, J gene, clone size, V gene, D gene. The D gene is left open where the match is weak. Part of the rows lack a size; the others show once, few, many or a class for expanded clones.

CDR3 DNA: TGTGCCAGCAGTTACGCGGCGAACACCGGGGAGCTGTTTTTT
CDR3 protein: CASSYAANTGELFF
CDR3 length: 14
J gene: TRBJ2-2
clone size: .
V gene: TRBV6-6
D gene: .

CDR3 DNA: TGTGCCAGCAGGGATCTCGGGACCCAGTACTTC
CDR3 protein: CASRDLGTQYF
CDR3 length: 11
J gene: TRBJ2-5
clone size: many
V gene: TRBV27
D gene: .

CDR3 DNA: TGCAGCGTTGAAGGGACAGTTACGCAGTATTTT
CDR3 protein: CSVEGTVTQYF
CDR3 length: 11
J gene: TRBJ2-3
clone size: few
V gene: TRBV29-1
D gene: .

CDR3 DNA: TGTGCCAGCAGCTCGACCCTCTCCTATGGCTACACCTTC
CDR3 protein: CASSSTLSYGYTF
CDR3 length: 13
J gene: TRBJ1-2
clone size: .
V gene: TRBV7-2
D gene: .

CDR3 DNA: TGTGCCAGCAGCCACCTTGGGGGACTAGCGTCTTGGGGAAATGAGCAGTTCTTC
CDR3 protein: CASSHLGGLASWGNEQFF
CDR3 length: 18
J gene: TRBJ2-1
clone size: few
V gene: TRBV5-6
D gene: TRBD2

CDR3 DNA: TGTGCCAGTAGCACCGGGACACCGACAAGAGTCACAGATACGCAGTATTTT
CDR3 protein: CASSTGTPTRVTDTQYF
CDR3 length: 17
J gene: TRBJ2-3
clone size: few
V gene: TRBV19
D gene: .

CDR3 DNA: TGCGCCAGCAGCCAAATTAGTTCGCAGGGAGGCTCACCCCTCCACTTT
CDR3 protein: CASSQISSQGGSPLHF
CDR3 length: 16
J gene: TRBJ1-6
clone size: .
V gene: TRBV4-1
D gene: .

CDR3 DNA: TGTGCCAGCAGCCAAGTCAGAGAGACCCAGTACTTC
CDR3 protein: CASSQVRETQYF
CDR3 length: 12
J gene: TRBJ2-5
clone size: many
V gene: TRBV14
D gene: .

CDR3 DNA: TGTGCCAGCAGCCTTAGCCTCCCCGACGATGAGCAGTTCTTC
CDR3 protein: CASSLSLPDDEQFF
CDR3 length: 14
J gene: TRBJ2-1
clone size: .
V gene: TRBV7-9
D gene: .

CDR3 DNA: TGTGCCTGGGGGCAGACTAGCGGGAGAGGTGGTACGCAGTATTTT
CDR3 protein: CAWGQTSGRGGTQYF
CDR3 length: 15
J gene: TRBJ2-3
clone size: many
V gene: TRBV30
D gene: TRBD2

CDR3 DNA: TGTGCCAGCAGCCAGGGCGGGACTAATGAAAAACTGTTTTTT
CDR3 protein: CASSQGGTNEKLFF
CDR3 length: 14
J gene: TRBJ1-4
clone size: .
V gene: TRBV7-9
D gene: .

CDR3 DNA: TGTGCCAGCAGCTTAGGGCGGGCAGATACGCAGTATTTT
CDR3 protein: CASSLGRADTQYF
CDR3 length: 13
J gene: TRBJ2-3
clone size: few
V gene: TRBV7-6
D gene: .

CDR3 DNA: TGTGCCAGCAGCGGGGGCCGGGACGGTCGTACAGATACGCAGTATTTT
CDR3 protein: CASSGGRDGRTDTQYF
CDR3 length: 16
J gene: TRBJ2-3
clone size: few
V gene: TRBV7-2
D gene: .

CDR3 DNA: TGTGCCAGCAGAAGGACGGGGAACACTGAAGCTTTCTTT
CDR3 protein: CASRRTGNTEAFF
CDR3 length: 13
J gene: TRBJ1-1
clone size: few
V gene: TRBV2
D gene: .

CDR3 DNA: TGTGCCAGCAGTGACATCTTTTCGGCGAATAACTATGGCTACACCTTC
CDR3 protein: CASSDIFSANNYGYTF
CDR3 length: 16
J gene: TRBJ1-2
clone size: .
V gene: TRBV6-4
D gene: .

CDR3 DNA: TGCGCCAGCAGCCAAGCGAACAGACAAGAGACCCAGTACTTC
CDR3 protein: CASSQANRQETQYF
CDR3 length: 14
J gene: TRBJ2-5
clone size: .
V gene: TRBV4-3
D gene: .

CDR3 DNA: TGCAGCGTTGGAACATCGGGGGAGACCCAGTACTTC
CDR3 protein: CSVGTSGETQYF
CDR3 length: 12
J gene: TRBJ2-5
clone size: few
V gene: TRBV29-1
D gene: .

CDR3 DNA: TGTGCCAGCAGTGATTTAAACAGGGTCGCTTCACCCCTCCACTTT
CDR3 protein: CASSDLNRVASPLHF
CDR3 length: 15
J gene: TRBJ1-6
clone size: few
V gene: TRBV2
D gene: .

CDR3 DNA: TGTGCCAGCAGTATTAGGCGAAGAGCAGATACGCAGTATTTT
CDR3 protein: CASSIRRRADTQYF
CDR3 length: 14
J gene: TRBJ2-3
clone size: few
V gene: TRBV7-2
D gene: .

CDR3 DNA: TGTGCCAGCACCTTGTGGTCTGAGGCTTTCTTT
CDR3 protein: CASTLWSEAFF
CDR3 length: 11
J gene: TRBJ1-1
clone size: .
V gene: TRBV7-9
D gene: .

CDR3 DNA: TGTGCCAGCAGCTTATTTCTGGACAGTCAAGAGACCCAGTACTTC
CDR3 protein: CASSLFLDSQETQYF
CDR3 length: 15
J gene: TRBJ2-5
clone size: few
V gene: TRBV11-3
D gene: .

CDR3 DNA: TGTGCCTGGAGTGTACCCGGTCATCAGTTCTTC
CDR3 protein: CAWSVPGHQFF
CDR3 length: 11
J gene: TRBJ2-1
clone size: few
V gene: TRBV30
D gene: .

CDR3 DNA: TGTGCCATCAGCCCCGTCCCCGGGACTACCTACGAGCAGTACTTC
CDR3 protein: CAISPVPGTTYEQYF
CDR3 length: 15
J gene: TRBJ2-7
clone size: .
V gene: TRBV10-3
D gene: TRBD2